These T cell receptor beta chains were read from a single sample in a study of shared clonotypes between healthy human individuals. Clones were read by immunoSEQ multiplex PCR, and TCRdb kept only the in-frame ones, dropping some. The table has approximately 980,000 clones, roughly 72% seen once. The sequenced sample was memory CD4+ T cells sorted from blood. These TCRs come from a man aged 18 to 35 in good health. Both conserved end residues are part of each CDR3. Fields, in order: J gene, clone size, D gene, V gene, CDR3 DNA, CDR3 protein. A D gene is named only where the DNA matches it firmly. Some rows have no size entry. The others give once, few or many, or a class for an expanded clone.

j_gene: TRBJ2-1; abundance: -; d_gene: -; v_gene: TRBV7-6; CDR3nt: TGTGCCACCCAAAGACAGAGCTCCTACAATGAGCAGTTCTTC; CDR3aa: CATQRQSSYNEQFF
j_gene: TRBJ2-7; abundance: -; d_gene: TRBD2; v_gene: TRBV5-4; CDR3nt: TGTGCCAGCAGCTTTAGGACTAGCGGGGCCACCTACGAGCAGTACTTC; CDR3aa: CASSFRTSGATYEQYF
j_gene: TRBJ2-2; abundance: few; d_gene: -; v_gene: TRBV30; CDR3nt: TGTGCCGAAATGAGCAAGGAGAACACCGGGGAGCTGTTTTTT; CDR3aa: CAEMSKENTGELFF
j_gene: TRBJ2-3; abundance: -; d_gene: TRBD2; v_gene: TRBV7-6; CDR3nt: TGTGCCAGCAGCTTAGGTCTAGCGGGCACAGATACGCAGTATTTT; CDR3aa: CASSLGLAGTDTQYF
j_gene: TRBJ2-3; abundance: -; d_gene: TRBD2; v_gene: TRBV28; CDR3nt: TGTGCCAGCGTCTTAGCGGGGAGCACAGATACGCAGTATTTT; CDR3aa: CASVLAGSTDTQYF
j_gene: TRBJ1-2; abundance: -; d_gene: -; v_gene: TRBV7-8; CDR3nt: TGTGCCAGCAGCTTAGGGGTGGGCAGGGTTGACTATGGCTACACCTTC; CDR3aa: CASSLGVGRVDYGYTF
j_gene: TRBJ1-1; abundance: -; d_gene: -; v_gene: TRBV10-3; CDR3nt: TGTGCCATCAGCGCCTACGGGGCTAACACTGAAGCTTTCTTT; CDR3aa: CAISAYGANTEAFF
j_gene: TRBJ1-1; abundance: -; d_gene: -; v_gene: TRBV29-1; CDR3nt: TGCAGCGTTGGGAACGGTTACACTGAAGCTTTCTTT; CDR3aa: CSVGNGYTEAFF
j_gene: TRBJ1-2; abundance: -; d_gene: -; v_gene: TRBV5-6; CDR3nt: TGTGCCAGCAGCTTGGGCAGGGGAGCCTATGGCTACACCTTC; CDR3aa: CASSLGRGAYGYTF
j_gene: TRBJ2-7; abundance: -; d_gene: -; v_gene: TRBV5-1; CDR3nt: TGCGCCAGCAGCTTGGAACTGACAGCAGGCGACGAGCAGTACTTC; CDR3aa: CASSLELTAGDEQYF
j_gene: TRBJ2-1; abundance: -; d_gene: -; v_gene: TRBV7-5; CDR3nt: TGTGCCAGAAGCTTAGCAGGACTAGCGGTTTCAGATGAGCAGTTCTTC; CDR3aa: CARSLAGLAVSDEQFF
j_gene: TRBJ2-1; abundance: -; d_gene: TRBD2; v_gene: TRBV2; CDR3nt: TGTGCCAGCAGTGGTGCTAGCGGGGTGGGTGAGCAGTTCTTC; CDR3aa: CASSGASGVGEQFF
j_gene: TRBJ2-3; abundance: -; d_gene: TRBD1; v_gene: TRBV7-3; CDR3nt: TGTGCCAGCAGCTCGACAGGGGTGACAGATACGCAGTATTTT; CDR3aa: CASSSTGVTDTQYF
j_gene: TRBJ2-1; abundance: -; d_gene: -; v_gene: TRBV5-1; CDR3nt: TGCGCCAGCAGCTTGGGACTTAGCAATGAGCAGTTCTTC; CDR3aa: CASSLGLSNEQFF
j_gene: TRBJ1-1; abundance: -; d_gene: -; v_gene: TRBV7-3; CDR3nt: TGTGCCAGCAGCATTCGGCAACACAGTGAAGCTTTCTTT; CDR3aa: CASSIRQHSEAFF
j_gene: TRBJ1-5; abundance: -; d_gene: -; v_gene: TRBV18; CDR3nt: TGTGCCAGCTCACCCGCCAACGACAGGCCCCAGCATTTT; CDR3aa: CASSPANDRPQHF
j_gene: TRBJ2-3; abundance: -; d_gene: TRBD2; v_gene: TRBV2; CDR3nt: TGTGCCAGCACACAGCTAGCGGGAGGTACAGATACGCAGTATTTT; CDR3aa: CASTQLAGGTDTQYF
j_gene: TRBJ2-1; abundance: -; d_gene: -; v_gene: TRBV2; CDR3nt: TGTGCCAGCAGTCAGAGGCCAGAGTTTCTCAGTTACAATGAGCAGTTCTTC; CDR3aa: CASSQRPEFLSYNEQFF
j_gene: TRBJ1-6; abundance: few; d_gene: -; v_gene: TRBV18; CDR3nt: TGTGCCAGCACTATTCTGGGACCCGGGACCGAGAATTCACCCCTCCACTTT; CDR3aa: CASTILGPGTENSPLHF
j_gene: TRBJ2-1; abundance: -; d_gene: TRBD1; v_gene: TRBV11-3; CDR3nt: TGTGCCAGCAGCCGCACCGGGACAGGGGTACAGGGTGAGCAGTTCTTC; CDR3aa: CASSRTGTGVQGEQFF
j_gene: TRBJ2-5; abundance: -; d_gene: -; v_gene: TRBV11-2; CDR3nt: TGTGCCAGCAGCTCGGGACGGACCAAACAAGAGACCCAGTACTTC; CDR3aa: CASSSGRTKQETQYF
j_gene: TRBJ1-5; abundance: -; d_gene: -; v_gene: TRBV6-6; CDR3nt: TGTGCCAGCGTCCCGGATGGCAATCAGCCCCAGCATTTT; CDR3aa: CASVPDGNQPQHF
j_gene: TRBJ1-4; abundance: -; d_gene: -; v_gene: TRBV5-4; CDR3nt: TGTGCCAGCAGCTTGGAGAGCGGATTTAATGAAAAACTGTTTTTT; CDR3aa: CASSLESGFNEKLFF
j_gene: TRBJ2-5; abundance: -; d_gene: -; v_gene: TRBV29-1; CDR3nt: TGCAGCGTGACACACGACCAAGAGACCCAGTACTTC; CDR3aa: CSVTHDQETQYF
j_gene: TRBJ2-2; abundance: -; d_gene: -; v_gene: TRBV4-3; CDR3nt: TGCGCCAGCAGCCAAGATACGGGTACCGGGGAGCTGTTTTTT; CDR3aa: CASSQDTGTGELFF
j_gene: TRBJ1-6; abundance: -; d_gene: TRBD1; v_gene: TRBV28; CDR3nt: TGTGCCAGCAGTTTGCCAGGACAGGGTTACTCCTATAATTCACCCCTCCACTTT; CDR3aa: CASSLPGQGYSYNSPLHF
j_gene: TRBJ2-1; abundance: -; d_gene: TRBD2; v_gene: TRBV6-1; CDR3nt: TGTGCCAGCAACCTAGCGGGAGGAAGTTACAATGAGCAGTTCTTC; CDR3aa: CASNLAGGSYNEQFF
j_gene: TRBJ1-6; abundance: -; d_gene: -; v_gene: TRBV6-1; CDR3nt: TGTGCCAGCACGACGGAGCCTTCCTATAATTCACCCCTCCACTTT; CDR3aa: CASTTEPSYNSPLHF
j_gene: TRBJ2-2; abundance: once; d_gene: -; v_gene: TRBV7-3; CDR3nt: TGTGCCAGCAGCCCCGGCTCGGCCGGGGAGCTGTTTTTT; CDR3aa: CASSPGSAGELFF
j_gene: TRBJ1-1; abundance: -; d_gene: -; v_gene: TRBV4-1; CDR3nt: TGCGCCAGCAGCCAAGGTACCGGGACGGGCGCTGAAGCTTTCTTT; CDR3aa: CASSQGTGTGAEAFF
j_gene: TRBJ2-5; abundance: -; d_gene: -; v_gene: TRBV27; CDR3nt: TGTGCCAGCTCTGGGAGCCGTGAGACCCAGTACTTC; CDR3aa: CASSGSRETQYF
j_gene: TRBJ2-2; abundance: -; d_gene: -; v_gene: TRBV28; CDR3nt: TGTGCCAGCAGTTGGAGCCAATCGGTCGGGCAGGGCACCGGGGAGCTGTTTTTT; CDR3aa: CASSWSQSVGQGTGELFF
j_gene: TRBJ1-4; abundance: -; d_gene: TRBD1; v_gene: TRBV6-6; CDR3nt: TGTGCCAGCAGCTCAACTCAGGGGGCCCGAGAAAAACTGTTTTTT; CDR3aa: CASSSTQGAREKLFF
j_gene: TRBJ1-4; abundance: -; d_gene: -; v_gene: TRBV30; CDR3nt: TGTGCCTGGAGCCCCCAGGGTTTAGGGGAAAAACTGTTTTTT; CDR3aa: CAWSPQGLGEKLFF
j_gene: TRBJ1-1; abundance: few; d_gene: -; v_gene: TRBV25-1; CDR3nt: TGTGCCAGCAGTTATGGGGTGAACACTGAAGCTTTCTTT; CDR3aa: CASSYGVNTEAFF
j_gene: TRBJ2-3; abundance: -; d_gene: -; v_gene: TRBV7-8; CDR3nt: TGTGCCAGCAGCTTAGGAGTCCGTAGCACAGATACGCAGTATTTT; CDR3aa: CASSLGVRSTDTQYF
j_gene: TRBJ2-5; abundance: -; d_gene: -; v_gene: TRBV7-2; CDR3nt: TGTGCCAGCAGCTTAGTTGGGACCCAGGGAGAGACCCAGTACTTC; CDR3aa: CASSLVGTQGETQYF
j_gene: TRBJ2-1; abundance: -; d_gene: TRBD2; v_gene: TRBV7-2; CDR3nt: TGTGCCAGCAGAGGACTAGCGGGAGTGGAGCAGTTCTTC; CDR3aa: CASRGLAGVEQFF
j_gene: TRBJ1-6; abundance: -; d_gene: -; v_gene: TRBV2; CDR3nt: TGTGCCAGCACGCGGGAGGCTAATTCACCCCTCCACTTT; CDR3aa: CASTREANSPLHF
j_gene: TRBJ1-3; abundance: -; d_gene: TRBD1; v_gene: TRBV6-1; CDR3nt: TGTGCCAGCAGGCAAGACAGGGGGGCGAACACCATATATTTT; CDR3aa: CASRQDRGANTIYF
j_gene: TRBJ1-4; abundance: -; d_gene: -; v_gene: TRBV28; CDR3nt: TGTGCCAGCAGTTTAGGGGCGGACATGGAAAAACTGTTTTTT; CDR3aa: CASSLGADMEKLFF
j_gene: TRBJ1-2; abundance: -; d_gene: TRBD1; v_gene: TRBV19; CDR3nt: TGTGCCAGTACTCAACAGGGGGCAGGGAGTGGCTACACCTTC; CDR3aa: CASTQQGAGSGYTF
j_gene: TRBJ1-5; abundance: -; d_gene: -; v_gene: TRBV28; CDR3nt: TGTGCCAGCAGTTTAGGACCGGCGGAGGTAGGCAATCAGCCCCAGCATTTT; CDR3aa: CASSLGPAEVGNQPQHF
j_gene: TRBJ2-2; abundance: once; d_gene: TRBD2; v_gene: TRBV2; CDR3nt: TGTGCCAGCAGTGACCGGGACTACCTCACCGGGGAGCTGTTTTTT; CDR3aa: CASSDRDYLTGELFF
j_gene: TRBJ2-1; abundance: -; d_gene: -; v_gene: TRBV5-1; CDR3nt: TGCGCCAGCAGCTTGGGAGGGGGATTAGGGAAGTTCTTC; CDR3aa: CASSLGGGLGKFF
j_gene: TRBJ1-2; abundance: -; d_gene: -; v_gene: TRBV6-1; CDR3nt: TGTGCCAGCAGTGAAGCGCAACAGGGCTATGGCTACACCTTC; CDR3aa: CASSEAQQGYGYTF
j_gene: TRBJ1-1; abundance: -; d_gene: -; v_gene: TRBV5-6; CDR3nt: TGTGCCAGCAGCTACCGTCCATTTTTAATTTGTGTCCAGGAAGCTTTCTTT; CDR3aa: CASSYRPFLICVQEAFF
j_gene: TRBJ2-2; abundance: -; d_gene: -; v_gene: TRBV19; CDR3nt: TGTGCCAGTAGAGTCGCCGGGGAGCTGTTTTTT; CDR3aa: CASRVAGELFF
j_gene: TRBJ1-5; abundance: -; d_gene: TRBD1; v_gene: TRBV30; CDR3nt: TGTGCCTGGGAGGACAGGGGGCGAAGTCAGCCCCAGCATTTT; CDR3aa: CAWEDRGRSQPQHF
j_gene: TRBJ2-1; abundance: -; d_gene: TRBD1; v_gene: TRBV19; CDR3nt: TGTGCCAGTAGTATGCGACAGGGCGATGAGCAGTTCTTC; CDR3aa: CASSMRQGDEQFF
j_gene: TRBJ2-3; abundance: -; d_gene: -; v_gene: TRBV10-1; CDR3nt: TGCGCCAGCAGTAGGAGACAGACAGATACGCAGTATTTT; CDR3aa: CASSRRQTDTQYF
j_gene: TRBJ1-2; abundance: -; d_gene: TRBD1; v_gene: TRBV7-2; CDR3nt: TGTGCCAGCAGCAGCCGCCTAACAGGACAGGGCTATGGCTACACCTTC; CDR3aa: CASSSRLTGQGYGYTF
j_gene: TRBJ2-2; abundance: -; d_gene: TRBD2; v_gene: TRBV19; CDR3nt: TGTGCCAGTAGTACGAGCGGGGCAATCACCGGGGAGCTGTTTTTT; CDR3aa: CASSTSGAITGELFF
j_gene: TRBJ1-1; abundance: -; d_gene: -; v_gene: TRBV6-5; CDR3nt: TGTGCCAGCAGTTCCGGTATGAACACTGAAGCTTTCTTT; CDR3aa: CASSSGMNTEAFF
j_gene: TRBJ1-1; abundance: -; d_gene: TRBD1; v_gene: TRBV10-3; CDR3nt: TGTGCCATCAGTGGGCGGGACAGGGGAATGGCTTTCTTT; CDR3aa: CAISGRDRGMAFF
j_gene: TRBJ2-3; abundance: -; d_gene: -; v_gene: TRBV2; CDR3nt: TGTGCCAGCAGGGAGGGGGTTGGAGTAACAGATACGCAGTATTTT; CDR3aa: CASREGVGVTDTQYF
j_gene: TRBJ2-1; abundance: -; d_gene: TRBD1; v_gene: TRBV11-3; CDR3nt: TGTGCCAGCAGCTTGAGCAGGACAGGCCTAAGCTCCTACAATGAGCAGTTCTTC; CDR3aa: CASSLSRTGLSSYNEQFF